This note documents a single T cell receptor beta chain sequence. This sample is drawn from a study of blood T cell repertoires in COVID-19. In the study overall: Samples taken during acute and convalescent COVID-19 were collected in the United States, Italy and Spain. T cells, B-cell-depleted T cells, or PBMCs provided the cDNA or gDNA that served as material.

The data were produced by immunoSEQ multiplex PCR, yet TCRdb's version contains in-frame clones alone and is incomplete. The table records more than 450,000 clones, around 87% of them present only once. The study assigned cohorts using participant-reported clinical history. Either two negative PCRs, clearance, or symptom resolution qualified Cohort 3 donors as recovered. Germline V gene sequence: CDR1 MGHRA, CDR2 YSYEKL. Trimming cost V 5 bases and J 6 bases; bases outside gene matches: 6. CDR3 size: 15 residues. This chain uses TRBV4-1 with TRBJ2-2; TRBD1 matches 10 bases. Sequences were obtained from PBMCs or T cells enriched from blood (not recorded which). The TCR was taken from a woman aged 18-29 years who had recovered from COVID-19. The CDR3 DNA is TGCGCCAGCAGCGGTGACAGGGGGCTCGCCGGGGAGCTGTTTTTT. Protein sequence: CASSGDRGLAGELFF.